These 13 T cell receptor beta chains were sequenced from one sample in a study of CD8 T cells in Susac syndrome (dated by TCRdb to between 2018 and 2020). Library creation used the immunoSEQ multiplex PCR assay. RNA was extracted with the RNeasy kit and roughly 0.45 to 1 ug was reverse transcribed using random hexamers. Clones were called with MiXCR by TCRdb after fastp trimmed the public reads at Q25, and only in-frame beta chains were retained. One record per CDR3 amino acid sequence lists the most common genes and DNA. The table for this sample lists 150,000 to 180,000 distinct CDR3 sequences; 94% of them were counted only once. The top ten hold more than 0.2% of the sample. Sequencing was carried out using CD8+ T cells from PBMCs. The source is a human donor with multiple sclerosis.

V and J are TRBV15 and TRBJ2-7, with D possibly matching TRBD1 (6 bases). V was cut by 4 bases and J by 0 bases, with 13 bases left in between. The V gene's germline CDR1 is LNHNV and CDR2 YYDKDF (reference sequence). The CDR3 has 15 residues. CDR3 sequence (DNA): TGTGCCACCAGCATAGGAAGGGGGAGCTCCTACGAGCAGTACTTC. Protein: CATSIGRGSSYEQYF.

The chain uses TRBV20-1 and TRBJ2-1, with D hard to call. The CDR3 consists of 11 residues. With 1 base removed from V and 9 bases from J, the gap between germline ends came to 7 bases. Germline V gene data show CDR1 as DFQATT and CDR2 as SNEGSKA (reference sequence). The CDR3 region has the DNA TGCAGTGCTAGAGTGGCAGGTGAGCAGTTCTTC. This codes for CSARVAGEQFF.

The rearrangement links TRBV29-1 to TRBJ1-1, with 8 bases lining up with TRBD1. Losses at the gene ends were 0 bases for V and 7 bases for J; bases not matched to a gene: 1. Per germline, CDR1 SQVTM and CDR2 ANQGSEA. This CDR3 is 12 amino acids long. The CDR3 bases are TGCAGCGTTGAAGAGACAGGGGTTGAAGCTTTCTTT. Amino acid sequence: CSVEETGVEAFF.

The chain employs TRBV6-1 and TRBJ1-6; 7 bases are shared with TRBD1. The CDR3 covers 17 residues. The germline V gene encodes CDR1 MNHNS and CDR2 SASEGT. V trimming: 6 bases; J trimming: 5 bases; junction bases outside the gene matches: 13. The CDR3: CASSPQVGTANNSPLHF. CDR3 nucleotide sequence: TGTGCCAGCAGCCCCCAGGTCGGGACAGCCAATAATTCACCCCTCCACTTT.

The V and J genes are TRBV20-1 and TRBJ1-1; D is unclear. CDR1 is DFQATT and CDR2 is SNEGSKA in the germline V gene (reference sequence). The length of the CDR3 is 11 residues. The V and J ends lost 6 bases and 6 bases respectively, with 11 bases between them. CDR3 residues: CSATLGAEAFF. In nucleotides, the CDR3 is TGCAGTGCCACTTTGGGCGCTGAAGCTTTCTTT.

This chain connects TRBV20-1 to TRBJ2-3; D unclear. This CDR3 region has 11 residues. Trimming cost V 2 bases and J 6 bases, with 6 bases left between them. Germline values: CDR1 DFQATT, CDR2 SNEGSKA (reference sequence). The CDR3 is CSARPSDTQYF. CDR3 coding DNA: TGCAGTGCTAGACCTTCGGATACGCAGTATTTT.

The gene calls are TRBV14 and TRBJ2-5, with D perhaps TRBD1 (7 bases). This CDR3 comprises 15 residues. V was trimmed by 4 bases and J by 3 bases, leaving 15 bases between them. Germline loops: CDR1 SGHDN, CDR2 FVKESK. Written as DNA, the CDR3 is TGTGCCAGCAGCCTAAGACCAGGGGGGAAAGAGACCCAGTACTTC. Translated, it gives CASSLRPGGKETQYF. The full variable domain, completed using reference TRBV14 and TRBJ2-5, is EAGVTQFPSHSVIEKGQTVTLRCDPISGHDNLYWYRRVMGKEIKFLLHFVKESKQDESGMPNNRFLAERTGGTYSTLKVQPAELEDSGVYFCASSLRPGGKETQYFGPGTRLLVL.

This chain connects TRBV9 to TRBJ2-1; the D gene is possibly TRBD1 (7 bases). The CDR3 length is 18 residues. The germline V and J ends were trimmed by 2 bases and 10 bases, with 28 bases remaining between them. Germline lookup yields CDR1 SGDLS and CDR2 YYNGEE. The CDR3 nucleotides read TGTGCCAGCAGCGTCAATCTAGGACAGGAGCATCTACGGGGGGAGCAGTTCTTC. Its protein is CASSVNLGQEHLRGEQFF.

The chain carries TRBV6-5 and TRBJ2-2, with 8 bases that match TRBD2. Trimming cost V 4 bases and J 4 bases; bases outside gene matches: 11. From germline, CDR1 is MNHEY and CDR2 SVGAGI. CDR3 size: 17 residues. CDR3 DNA: TGTGCCAGCAGTTTCTGGCGGCGGGGGGAGGTCACCGGGGAGCTGTTTTTT. This translates into CASSFWRRGEVTGELFF.

Worth noting for this clonotype: A read error may account for a junction end that differs from germline. The V and J genes are TRBV7-3 and TRBJ2-1, with 10 bases lining up with TRBD2. Germline V gene data show CDR1 as SGHTA and CDR2 as FQGTGA. This CDR3 contains 15 residues. The CDR3 DNA reads TGTGCCAGCAGTGTGAGCGGGGGGGCGAACAATGCGCAGTTCTTC. Translating it yields CASSVSGGANNAQFF.

The chain joins TRBV28 to TRBJ2-1; no clear D. The CDR3 contains 11 residues. Germline V gives CDR1 MDHEN, CDR2 SYDVKM. V lost 8 bases and J 6 bases, leaving 8 bases between the germline ends. The CDR3 spells CASGASNEQFF. CDR3 sequence (DNA): TGTGCCAGCGGAGCGAGCAATGAGCAGTTCTTC.

V and J are TRBV7-9 and TRBJ2-3, with D maybe TRBD1 (6 bases). V lost 1 base to trimming and J lost 3 bases, with 11 bases between them. This CDR3 is built from 15 residues. Germline CDR1 is SEHNR and CDR2 is FQNEAQ (reference sequence). CDR3 DNA: TGTGCCAGCAGCTTAGGATTGCAGGGGACAGATACGCAGTATTTT. Protein product: CASSLGLQGTDTQYF.

The chain is built from TRBV10-3 and TRBJ2-2, with unresolved D. CDR1 ENHRY and CDR2 SYGVKD come from the germline V gene. There are 11 residues in the CDR3. V lost 7 bases and J 4 bases, leaving 4 bases between the germline ends. The CDR3 sequence: CAIKATGELFF. The CDR3 DNA sequence: TGTGCCATCAAAGCCACCGGGGAGCTGTTTTTT.